One sample yielded the 9 T cell receptor beta chains listed below, sequenced in a study of T-cell reconstitution after alpha-beta-depleted transplantation in children. Using unique molecular identifiers, the investigators prepared the TCRbeta library. TCRdb passed the PCR reads through MiXCR, listing each CDR3 protein once. The sample consists of roughly 220,000 distinct CDR3 sequences, roughly 8.1% of them appearing once. The source material was PBMCs, mostly from graft donor cells, sampled 360 days after TCRalphabeta/CD19-depleted stem cell transplant. Every receptor here comes from a male patient between 2 and 10 years old who had a stem cell transplant for acute myeloid leukemia, so the T cells may come from the graft donor.

This clonotype was counted many times. The CDR3 DNA sequence: TGTGCCAGCAGTTACTCTTCGGACGCAGATACGCAGTATTTT. Its translation: CASSYSSDADTQYF. The chain uses TRBV6-2 or TRBV6-3 and TRBJ2-3; no clear D. Germline CDR1 is MNHEY and CDR2 is SVGEGT. V dropped 0 bases and J dropped 4 bases, with 8 bases sitting between them. This CDR3 has 14 residues.

This clonotype has a count of ten or more. J is TRBJ1-1 and V is TRBV9; D is possibly TRBD1 (6 bases). With 5 bases removed from V and 4 bases from J, the gap between germline ends came to 12 bases. The CDR3 is 13 residues long. Germline lookup yields CDR1 SGDLS and CDR2 YYNGEE. The CDR3 protein is CASSAQGGTEAFF. Here the CDR3 DNA reads TGTGCCAGCAGTGCACAGGGAGGCACTGAAGCTTTCTTT.

This clonotype was recorded at least ten times. The genes are TRBV5-1 and TRBJ1-3, with D maybe TRBD1 (5 bases). From germline, CDR1 is SGHRS and CDR2 YFSETQ. Trimming cost V 4 bases and J 0 bases, with 11 bases left between them. The CDR3 has 15 amino acids. The CDR3 nucleotides are TGCGCCAGCAGCCTCGGGACCGTCTCTGGAAACACCATATATTTT. Translating gives CASSLGTVSGNTIYF.

The genes are TRBV5-1 and TRBJ2-5; the match to TRBD1 covers 9 bases. V trimming: 4 bases; J trimming: 6 bases; junction bases outside the gene matches: 4. This CDR3 contains 13 residues. Germline lookup yields CDR1 SGHRS and CDR2 YFSETQ. The chain's CDR3 is CASSVQGAQTQYF. For the CDR3, the DNA is TGCGCCAGCAGCGTACAGGGGGCGCAGACCCAGTACTTC.

This clonotype has only a few counts. This rearrangement joins TRBV3-1 to TRBJ1-4; D remains unclear. Germline CDR1 is LGHDT and CDR2 is YNNKEL (reference sequence). The V end lost 1 base, the J end lost 8 bases, and 8 bases lay between the germline ends. This CDR3 is built from 13 residues. The CDR3: CASSQAGDEKLFF. The DNA of the CDR3 is TGTGCCAGCAGCCAAGCGGGTGACGAAAAACTGTTTTTT.

This clonotype was detected many times. The J gene is TRBJ2-5, the V gene TRBV20-1, with unresolved D. The CDR3 spans 13 residues. V lost 7 bases and J lost 1, with 13 bases in between. Germline CDR1 reads DFQATT; CDR2 reads SNEGSKA (reference sequence). The CDR3 region is CSVRGTTQETQYF. CDR3 nucleotides: TGCAGTGTGAGAGGTACCACCCAAGAGACCCAGTACTTC.

This clonotype occurred a few times. V usage is TRBV3-1 and J usage is TRBJ2-3; 7 bases map to TRBD2. The J segment lost 0 bases and the V segment lost 0 bases, leaving 6 bases of the junction unmatched. This CDR3 comprises 17 residues. Per the germline V gene, CDR1 is LGHDT and CDR2 is YNNKEL (reference sequence). CDR3 sequence reads: CASSQESGGGSTDTQYF. For the CDR3, the DNA is TGTGCCAGCAGCCAAGAGTCTGGCGGGGGTAGCACAGATACGCAGTATTTT.

This rearrangement joins TRBV7-3 to TRBJ2-2; perhaps TRBD2 as D (5 bases). V was cut by 2 bases and J by 8 bases, with 6 bases left in between. The CDR3 consists of 12 residues. Germline values: CDR1 SGHTA, CDR2 FQGTGA. CDR3: CASSLERGELFF. CDR3 nucleotide sequence: TGTGCCAGCAGCTTAGAGCGGGGGGAGCTGTTTTTT. The variable domain in full, completed from reference TRBV7-3 and TRBJ2-2, reads GAGVSQTPSNKVTEKGKYVELRCDPISGHTALYWYRQSLGQGPEFLIYFQGTGAADDSGLPNDRFFAVRPEGSVSTLKIQRTERGDSAVYLCASSLERGELFFGEGSRLTVL.

This clonotype was found many times. The V and J genes are TRBV7-8 and TRBJ2-1, with 10 bases matching TRBD2. Germline lookup yields CDR1 SGHVS and CDR2 FQNEAQ. The CDR3 has 15 amino acids. The V gene end was trimmed by 6 bases and the J gene end by 5 bases; junction bases not matched to a gene: 7. CDR3: CASSSKREGHNEQFF. CDR3 nucleotide sequence: TGTGCCAGCAGTTCCAAGCGGGAGGGGCACAATGAGCAGTTCTTC.